A single sample is the source of the 7 T cell receptor beta chains below, sequenced in a study of early T cells in non-severe SARS-CoV-2 infection. TCRdb re-called the 5' RACE reads through MiXCR, storing one row per CDR3 protein. Among roughly 70,000 distinct CDR3 sequences, approximately 13% were seen once, and the ten largest hold 4.5% to 5.5%. Sequencing was carried out using whole blood. All receptors derive from an adult who was a healthcare worker with PCR-confirmed SARS-CoV-2 infection or an uninfected control (not recorded which).

Many counts were recorded for this clonotype. The chain couples TRBV21-1 to TRBJ2-7; the table's TRBD2 call for D was not verified on the DNA. TRBV21-1 is assigned pseudogene status. This CDR3 is built from 15 residues. CDR3 nucleotides: TGTGCCAGCAACAAAGGACTAGCGGGGGTCTACGAGCAGTACTTC. As protein: CASNKGLAGVYEQYF.

This clonotype has at least ten counts. The chain is built from TRBV4-2 and TRBJ2-3, with 11 positions matching TRBD2. The ends lost 4 bases at V and 0 bases at J; junction bases unmatched: 6. The V gene's germline CDR1 is LGHNA and CDR2 YNFKEQ. This CDR3 region has 17 residues. CDR3 bases: TGTGCCAGCAGCCCTAGCGGGGGGACTGGAAGCACAGATACGCAGTATTTT. Translation: CASSPSGGTGSTDTQYF.

Regarding this clonotype: It may be a read error: a sequence one base away is much more abundant. The CDR3 DNA is TGTGCCAGCAGGGAAGGACAGGGGACCAGGGAGCTGTTTTTT. This codes for CASREGQGTRELFF. This chain connects TRBV6-1 to TRBJ2-2, with 9 bases matching TRBD1. The CDR3 is made up of 14 amino acids. The germline CDR1 and CDR2 sequences are MNHNS and SASEGT.

The chain combines TRBV19 with TRBJ2-3, with 14 bases lining up with TRBD2. Germline trimming cut 3 bases from V and 5 bases from J; bases unmatched to any gene: 7. Germline assignment: CDR1 LNHDA and CDR2 SQIVND (reference sequence). The CDR3 totals 17 residues. The CDR3 here is CASSMTSGLAGGDTQYF. CDR3 coding DNA: TGTGCCAGTAGTATGACGTCAGGACTAGCGGGAGGAGATACGCAGTATTTT.

This clonotype showed up just a few times. The DNA for the CDR3 is TGTGCCACCAGCAGATCTGGAGGGGGGGCCATTGGCGGCTACACCTTC. Protein sequence: CATSRSGGGAIGGYTF. The chain joins TRBV15 to TRBJ1-2; D might be TRBD1 (6 bases). This CDR3 has 16 residues. V gave up 2 bases and J gave up 8 bases, with 21 bases separating them. The germline V gene encodes CDR1 LNHNV and CDR2 YYDKDF (reference sequence).

Only a few counts were recorded for this clonotype. The chain couples TRBV12-3 or TRBV12-4 to TRBJ1-1, with a weak D call TRBD1 (5 bases). The CDR3 totals 12 residues. The germline V and J ends were trimmed by 11 bases and 2 bases, with 12 bases remaining between them. The CDR3 sequence: CALRQTNTEAFF. The CDR3 DNA reads TGTGCCCTACGACAGACAAACACTGAAGCTTTCTTT.

This clonotype has just a few counts. CDR3 nucleotide sequence: TGCAGCGTCTCAGGGGGTACTAATGAAAAACTGTTTTTT. Residues: CSVSGGTNEKLFF. The chain is built from TRBV29-1 and TRBJ1-4; 7 bases are a match to TRBD1. The CDR3 contains 13 residues. V gave up 6 bases and J gave up 2 bases; unmatched junction bases: 3. Germline V lookup: CDR1 SQVTM, CDR2 ANQGSEA.